The present T cell receptor (beta chain) was sequenced within a study of T cell repertoires in cytomegalovirus infection. MiXCR was run by TCRdb on the reads, yielding one entry per CDR3 protein. The top ten clones hold 7.5% to 9% of a sample with nearly 650,000 distinct CDR3 sequences, approximately 25% of them seen once. In its sample, this clonotype was seen a few times. The ends lost 3 bases at V and 2 bases at J; junction bases unmatched: 5. Germline lookup yields CDR1 SGHNT and CDR2 YYREEE (reference sequence). This CDR3 region has 15 residues. Sequencing was carried out using CD8+ T cells from PBMCs. This TCR was sampled from a human donor in good health (CMV status not recorded). Some clones in this sample may be carry-over from other donors' samples. The V gene is TRBV5-4, the J gene TRBJ2-3; 8 bases agree with TRBD1. Written as DNA, the CDR3 is TGTGCCAGCAGCTGGGGGACAGGTTTCACAGATACGCAGTATTTT. It is translated as CASSWGTGFTDTQYF.